This T cell receptor beta chain was identified in a study of blood T cell repertoires in COVID-19 (dated by TCRdb to the early 2020s). Background for the entire study: The collaborator samples originated in the United States, Italy and Spain and spanned the acute and convalescent phases of COVID-19. The prospective study material was composed of cDNA or gDNA derived from T cells, B-cell-depleted T cells, or PBMCs. The dataset comprised deeply sampled blood TCRbeta repertoires from subjects exposed to, actively infected with, or recovered from COVID-19. The repertoires were made available in a free public database intended to serve as a resource for research on the immune response to SARS-CoV-2. The samples were drawn from two sources: the first 160 participants of the ongoing ImmuneRACE study, and 1,200 or so subjects contributed by 6 global collaborators. The sample metadata nearly always contained a de-identified subject ID, COVID-19 status, age in years and sex. Where available, HLA class I and class II types were obtained from metadata supplied by the sample provider rather than from assay-based typing.

What the research found in general, with its limitations: Clinical and demographic metadata were provided uncurated, with the amount varying by source and participant.

TCRbeta CDR3 regions were amplified from genomic DNA using the immunoSEQ Assay, a bias-controlled multiplex PCR. In the paper's pipeline: The number of nucleated cells in each sample was estimated from the amplification of reference gene primers within the assay. To quantify the absolute abundance of each unique TCRbeta CDR3 rearrangement, sequence reads were collapsed and filtered. For each sample, productive Simpson clonality was calculated by taking the square root of Simpson's diversity index across productive rearrangements. TCRdb took this table from immuneACCESS and kept in-frame rearrangements with V and J called. Such tables lack part of the clones; where checked against another copy, unresolved V genes explain under half of the gap, and the rest is unexplained. Clonal size and the V and J genes are those of that table, whereas D and trimming came from the DNA. In all, the sample holds about 150,000 clones, and roughly four fifths of those were seen once. 9.5% to 13% of the sample is taken by the ten largest.

At one collaborating source in Seattle, patients were enrolled during active infection and were followed longitudinally through the course of disease. Each collaborating institution followed its own protocols to collect whole blood in K2EDTA tubes. For TCRbeta analysis, collaborator samples were shipped as frozen whole blood, as isolated PBMCs, or as DNA extracted from either sample type. Note on this clone: Its cognate antigen has yet to be identified. Within one base of it there is no much larger clone, and no base qualities were kept.

The sequence was collected from a woman aged 60-75 years with COVID-19, enrolled during active disease. The material sequenced was peripheral blood.

The CDR3 protein: CASRLGQFNEKLFF. The nucleotides read TGTGCCAGCAGACTGGGACAGTTTAATGAAAAACTGTTTTTT. The rearranged segments are TRBV6-5 and TRBJ1-4, with TRBD1 matching 7 junction bases. The germline V gene gives CDR1 as MNHEY and CDR2 as SVGAGI. At the junction V is shortened by 6 bases and J by 4 bases; bases outside the gene matches: 5. Inclusive of the bounding cysteine and phenylalanine, the CDR3 is 14 residues long. Only the CDR3 DNA is retained, 42 bases long and in frame from the first base.